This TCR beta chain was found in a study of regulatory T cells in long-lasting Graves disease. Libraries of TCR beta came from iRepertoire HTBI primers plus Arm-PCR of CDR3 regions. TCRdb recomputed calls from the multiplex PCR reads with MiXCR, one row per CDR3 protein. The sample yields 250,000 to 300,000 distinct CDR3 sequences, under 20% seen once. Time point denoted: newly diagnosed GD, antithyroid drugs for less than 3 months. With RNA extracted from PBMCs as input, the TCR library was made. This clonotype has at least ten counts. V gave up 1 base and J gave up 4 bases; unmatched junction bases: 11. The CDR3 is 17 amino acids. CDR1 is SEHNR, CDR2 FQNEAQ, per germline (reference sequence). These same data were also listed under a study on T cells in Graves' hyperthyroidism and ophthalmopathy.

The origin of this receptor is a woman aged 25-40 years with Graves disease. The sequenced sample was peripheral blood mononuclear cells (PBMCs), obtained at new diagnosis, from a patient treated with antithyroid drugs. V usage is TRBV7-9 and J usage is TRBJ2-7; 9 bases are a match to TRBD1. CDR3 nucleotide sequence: TGTGCCAGCAGCTTAGGAACTTACCGGGACAGGGTGTACGAGCAGTACTTC. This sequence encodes CASSLGTYRDRVYEQYF.